These 4 T cell receptor beta chains were sequenced from one sample in a study of T cells expressing NK-cell markers. TCRdb derives one entry per CDR3 protein from the 5' RACE reads, leaving out DNA. The specimen's table records hundreds of thousands of distinct CDR3 sequences. Sequenced: blood T cells: a sorted CD56 or NKG2C T cell subset, CD4+ or CD8+ T cells, or bulk PBMC T cells (not recorded which). The receptor set was obtained from a man aged 18 to 70 in good health.

The chain employs TRBV3-1 and TRBJ2-5. The CDR3 has 15 residues. Germline-derived CDR1 and CDR2 are LGHDT and YNNKEL (reference sequence). The CDR3 loop is CASSQEVRREATQYF.

The rearrangement joins TRBV12-3 or TRBV12-4 to TRBJ1-1. The CDR3 is 17 residues long. CDR3 sequence: CASSFGQAGLKRTEAFF.

The rearrangement joins TRBV7-6 to TRBJ2-5; TCRdb selects TRBD1, and the lack of DNA leaves this call unchecked. The CDR3 covers 17 residues. Germline loops: CDR1 SGHVS, CDR2 FNYEAQ. The CDR3 here is CASSLNLGQGFGETQYF.

V usage is TRBV6-5 and J usage is TRBJ1-2; TCRdb designates TRBD1, a call that cannot be tested without DNA. CDR1 and CDR2 from the germline V gene are MNHEY and SVGAGI. This CDR3 has 16 amino acids. The chain's CDR3 is CASSYGTGVIGYGYTF.